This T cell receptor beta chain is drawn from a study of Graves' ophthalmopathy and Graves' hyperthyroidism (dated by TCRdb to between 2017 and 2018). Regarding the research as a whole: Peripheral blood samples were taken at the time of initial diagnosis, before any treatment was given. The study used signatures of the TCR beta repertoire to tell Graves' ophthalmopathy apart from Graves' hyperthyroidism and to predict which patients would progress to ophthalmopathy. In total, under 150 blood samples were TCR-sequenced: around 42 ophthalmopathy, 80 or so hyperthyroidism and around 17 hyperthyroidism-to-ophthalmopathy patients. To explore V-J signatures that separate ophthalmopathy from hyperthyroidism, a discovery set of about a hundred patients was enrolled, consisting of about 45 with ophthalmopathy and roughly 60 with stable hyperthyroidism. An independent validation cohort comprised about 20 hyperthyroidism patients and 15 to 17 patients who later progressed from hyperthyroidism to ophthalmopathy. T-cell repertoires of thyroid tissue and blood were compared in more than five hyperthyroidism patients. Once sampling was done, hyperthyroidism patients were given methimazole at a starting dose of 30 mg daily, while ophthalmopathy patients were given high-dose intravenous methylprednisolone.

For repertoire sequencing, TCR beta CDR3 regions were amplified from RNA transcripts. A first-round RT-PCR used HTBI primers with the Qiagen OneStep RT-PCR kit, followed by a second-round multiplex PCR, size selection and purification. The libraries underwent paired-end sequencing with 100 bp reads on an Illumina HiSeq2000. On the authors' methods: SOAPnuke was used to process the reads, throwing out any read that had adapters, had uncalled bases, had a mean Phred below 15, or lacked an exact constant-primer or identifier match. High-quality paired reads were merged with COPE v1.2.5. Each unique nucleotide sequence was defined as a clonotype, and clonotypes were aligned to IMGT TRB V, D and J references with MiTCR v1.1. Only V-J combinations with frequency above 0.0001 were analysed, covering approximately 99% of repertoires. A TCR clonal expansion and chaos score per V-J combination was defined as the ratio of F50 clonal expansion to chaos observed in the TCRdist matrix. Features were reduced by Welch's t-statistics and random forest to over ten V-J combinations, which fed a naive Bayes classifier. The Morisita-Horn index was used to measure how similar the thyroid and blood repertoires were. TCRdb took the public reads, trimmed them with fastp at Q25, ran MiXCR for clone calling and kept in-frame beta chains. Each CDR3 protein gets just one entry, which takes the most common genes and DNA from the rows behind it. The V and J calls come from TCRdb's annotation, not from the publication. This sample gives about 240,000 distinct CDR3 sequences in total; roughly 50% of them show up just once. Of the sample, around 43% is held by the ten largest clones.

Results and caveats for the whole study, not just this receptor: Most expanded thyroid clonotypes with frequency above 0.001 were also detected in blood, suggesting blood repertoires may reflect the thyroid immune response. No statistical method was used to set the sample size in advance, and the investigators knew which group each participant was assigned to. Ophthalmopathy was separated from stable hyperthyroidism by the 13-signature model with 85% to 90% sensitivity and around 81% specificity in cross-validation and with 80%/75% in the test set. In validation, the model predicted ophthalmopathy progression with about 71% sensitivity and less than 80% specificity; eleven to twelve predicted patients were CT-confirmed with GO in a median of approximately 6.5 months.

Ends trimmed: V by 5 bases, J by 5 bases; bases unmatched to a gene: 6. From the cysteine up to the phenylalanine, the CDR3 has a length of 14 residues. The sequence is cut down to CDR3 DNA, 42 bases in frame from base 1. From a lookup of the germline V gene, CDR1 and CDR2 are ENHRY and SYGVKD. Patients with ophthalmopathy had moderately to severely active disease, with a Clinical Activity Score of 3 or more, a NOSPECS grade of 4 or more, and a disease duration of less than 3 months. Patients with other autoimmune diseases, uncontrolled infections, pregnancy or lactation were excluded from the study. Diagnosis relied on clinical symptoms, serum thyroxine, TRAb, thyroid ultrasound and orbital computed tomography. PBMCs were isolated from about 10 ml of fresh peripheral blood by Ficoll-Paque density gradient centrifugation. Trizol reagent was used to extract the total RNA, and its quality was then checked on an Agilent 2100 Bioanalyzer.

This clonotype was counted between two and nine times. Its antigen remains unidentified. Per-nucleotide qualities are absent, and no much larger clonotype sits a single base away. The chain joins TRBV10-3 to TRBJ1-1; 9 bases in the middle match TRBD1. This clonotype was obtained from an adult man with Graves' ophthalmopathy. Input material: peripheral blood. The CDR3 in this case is CAISLTGGETEAFF. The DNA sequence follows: TGTGCCATCAGTCTGACAGGGGGAGAAACTGAAGCTTTCTTT.